Listed here is a single TCR beta chain. Antigen specificity is unknown. Germline V gives CDR1 MRHNA, CDR2 SNTAGT. V was pared by 4 bases and J by 5 bases, with 1 base of the junction left unmatched. This CDR3 contains 13 residues. The entry originates in a study of cytomegalovirus exposure and HLA in healthy donors. Overall study findings and caveats: A later analysis showed HLA-associated TCR beta chains outstripping equally common others in clonal expansion. Follow-up analysis later connected one missense variant in DCLRE1C with trimming of TCR beta V- and J-genes. The authors excluded some V segments, including TRBV6-2 and TRBV6-3, as indistinguishable. A previous analysis found most TCR beta V segments productive roughly 90% or roughly 30% of the time.

In the PCR, 60 Vbeta and 13 Jbeta primers were used. The data were produced by immunoSEQ multiplex PCR, yet TCRdb's version contains in-frame clones alone and is incomplete. The sample lists about 96,000 clones; 65% to 85% were seen once. Sequenced material: PBMCs. This TCR was recovered from a female donor in good health and CMV-seropositive. This chain joins TRBV6-4 and TRBJ2-1, with 8 bases identical to TRBD2. The CDR3 sequence: CASSVGRDNEQFF. CDR3 in DNA: TGTGCCAGCAGTGTCGGGAGGGACAATGAGCAGTTCTTC.